This T cell receptor (beta chain) was obtained from a study of Ad26.COV2.S vaccination and SARS-CoV-2 variants. Overall study findings and caveats: TCR breadth and depth analyses may have underestimated total T cell responses. The breadth of spike-specific CD8+ and CD4+ T cell responses after vaccination was reportedly substantial.

This clone was found once. Its specificity is not known. This same CDR3 is encoded by further DNA sequences in the sample. The germline gives CDR1 MNHEY, CDR2 SVGAGI. The CDR3 has 15 residues. J lost 2 bases, V lost 8 bases, and 5 bases had no gene match. The treatment denotes: around 19 received Ad26.COV2.S at low or high dose, single or two shots; five or six received placebo; per-sample allocation not given. Following the first vaccine or placebo injection, samples were taken on day 63. Generated by immunoSEQ multiplex PCR, the TCRdb table keeps only in-frame clones and is missing some. The sample carries some 340,000 clones, around four fifths recorded once.

The V and J genes are TRBV6-5 and TRBJ2-2; 10 nucleotides match TRBD2. Sequencing was performed on peripheral blood, taken in a trial of Ad26.COV2.S vaccine versus placebo. This TCR was sampled from a person between 18 and 65 years old who received the Ad26.COV2.S COVID-19 vaccine or a placebo. The CDR3 spells CASRAGGLNTGELFF. CDR3 DNA: TGTGCCAGCCGAGCGGGGGGGCTTAACACCGGGGAGCTGTTTTTT.